Described below is a single T cell receptor beta chain sequence and its context. This sample is drawn from a study of blood T cell repertoires in COVID-19. About the research overall: Italy, Spain and the United States were the sources of the convalescent and acute COVID-19 samples.

Participants were placed into cohorts based on the clinical history they reported. In the source study's methods: Counts of nucleated cells, estimated from reference gene primer amplification, were obtained. Profiling relied on immunoSEQ multiplex PCR, and the TCRdb table lists in-frame clones only, not all of them. V and J calls and clone size are as listed in that table; D and trimming were resolved from the DNA. The sample lists approximately 200,000 clones, about 91% occurring once. CDR1 and CDR2 from the germline V gene are SEHNR and FQNEAQ (reference sequence). The CDR3 is 16 residues long. V lost 4 bases and J lost 4; bases outside the gene matches: 8.

Input material: PBMCs or T cells enriched from blood (not recorded which). V and J are TRBV7-9 and TRBJ1-1; 11 nucleotides match TRBD1. The sequence was collected from a man aged 18 to 29 with acute COVID-19. The CDR3 protein is CASSSRDRGGSTEAFF. The CDR3, as DNA: TGTGCCAGCAGCTCCCGGGACAGGGGGGGGAGCACTGAAGCTTTCTTT.